Given below is one T cell receptor (beta chain) in context. In the original processing: Researchers report that nucleated cell counts were estimated from reference gene primer amplification. Profiled with immunoSEQ multiplex PCR; TCRdb holds only in-frame clones, not every one. V, J and clone size reflect that table, while D and trimming were determined from the DNA. This table has around 500,000 clones, approximately 87% appearing once. CDR1 and CDR2 (germline): MDHEN, SYDVKM. The CDR3 has 17 amino acids. V was cut by 6 bases and J by 5 bases, with 25 bases left in between. This sample stems from a study of blood T cell repertoires in COVID-19.

Source material: PBMCs or T cells enriched from blood (not recorded which). The V call is TRBV28, the J call TRBJ2-5; tentatively, D is TRBD2 (6 bases). This receptor was obtained from a middle-aged woman who had recovered from COVID-19. CDR3 coding DNA: TGTGCCAGCAGACACCATAACTGGGCCCCCCGGGGGGAGACCCAGTACTTC. This encodes CASRHHNWAPRGETQYF.